Shown below are 10 T cell receptor beta chains from a single sample sequenced in a study of blood T cell repertoires in COVID-19. This table comes from immunoSEQ multiplex PCR, and its TCRdb copy is limited to in-frame clones, with some not included. The sample gives more than 95,000 clones, 90% to 95% of which show up once; roughly 5.6% is in the top ten. Material: peripheral blood. Every receptor here comes from a human donor in a cohort sampled during active COVID-19.

This chain joins TRBV7-8 and TRBJ2-3; 10 positions match TRBD2. V lost 4 bases to trimming and J lost 4 bases; unmatched junction nucleotides: 5. The germline V gene has CDR1 SGHVS and CDR2 FQNEAQ. This CDR3 spans 15 amino acids. CDR3 coding DNA: TGTGCCAGCAGCTGGGGGGGACTAGCGTCAGATACGCAGTATTTT. Residues: CASSWGGLASDTQYF.

The chain uses TRBV6-6 and TRBJ2-7; D unresolved. V was cut by 0 bases and J by 2 bases, with 8 bases left in between. The CDR3 runs to 14 residues. Germline-derived CDR1 and CDR2 are MNHNY and SVGAGI (reference sequence). As DNA, the CDR3 is TGTGCCAGCAGTTACTCGATCGTAGCCTACGAGCAGTACTTC. Protein product: CASSYSIVAYEQYF.

This chain uses TRBV5-4 with TRBJ1-1; D remains unclear. CDR3 length: 14 amino acids. V lost 6 bases and J 0 bases, leaving 12 bases between the germline ends. CDR1 and CDR2 from the germline V gene are SGHNT and YYREEE (reference sequence). CDR3 bases: TGTGCCAGCACCCAGGATGCTATGAACACTGAAGCTTTCTTT. This gives the protein CASTQDAMNTEAFF.

The rearrangement uses TRBV4-3 and TRBJ1-1, with 9 bases identical to TRBD1. In germline, CDR1 is LGHNA, CDR2 YSLEER. J was trimmed by 6 bases and V by 0 bases; bases with no gene match: 17. The CDR3 extends over 19 amino acids. The DNA of the CDR3 is TGCGCCAGCAGCCAAGATATTGAAACCGGAGACAGGGGGACCTCTGAAGCTTTCTTT. This codes for CASSQDIETGDRGTSEAFF.

The chain uses TRBV5-1 and TRBJ2-1; the match to TRBD2 covers 7 bases. The germline V gene has CDR1 SGHRS and CDR2 YFSETQ. The V gene end was trimmed by 1 base and the J gene end by 0 bases; junction bases not matched to a gene: 1. The CDR3 sequence is 15 residues long. CDR3 sequence (DNA): TGCGCCAGCAGCTTGTCGGGGGGCTCCTACAATGAGCAGTTCTTC. It codes for CASSLSGGSYNEQFF.

The chain uses TRBV13 and TRBJ1-1; D might be TRBD1 (5 bases). CDR3 length: 13 residues. The V end was cut by 3 bases, the J end by 3 bases, with 8 bases between. Germline loops: CDR1 PRHDT, CDR2 FYEKMQ (reference sequence). The CDR3 DNA follows: TGTGCCAGCAGCTTTACGGGGGACACTGAAGCTTTCTTT. It is translated as CASSFTGDTEAFF.

The chain employs TRBV25-1 and TRBJ1-2, with TRBD1 matching 12 bases. The CDR3 is 15 residues long. V lost 6 bases and J lost 4; bases outside the gene matches: 6. The germline V gene has CDR1 MGHDK and CDR2 SYGVNS. The DNA of the CDR3 is TGTGCCAGCAGGGCGGGGACAGGGGGCGGCTATGGCTACACCTTC. Protein sequence: CASRAGTGGGYGYTF.

This chain connects TRBV4-1 to TRBJ2-1; the match to TRBD2 covers 9 bases. V trimming: 4 bases; J trimming: 3 bases; junction bases outside the gene matches: 10. This CDR3 region has 17 residues. Germline loops: CDR1 MGHRA, CDR2 YSYEKL. CDR3 loop: CASSPRGSGGYYNEQFF. In nucleotides, the CDR3 is TGCGCCAGCAGCCCCCGGGGTAGCGGGGGATACTACAATGAGCAGTTCTTC.

J is TRBJ2-2 and V is TRBV9; a weak D match, TRBD1 (5 bases). V was trimmed by 4 bases and J by 5 bases, leaving 15 bases between them. The CDR3 loop spans 15 amino acids. Per germline, CDR1 SGDLS and CDR2 YYNGEE. CDR3: CASSPTGLGTGELFF. CDR3 DNA sequence: TGTGCCAGCAGCCCCACAGGTTTGGGAACCGGGGAGCTGTTTTTT.

In this sample, this clone is large. The V call is TRBV5-1, the J call TRBJ1-2, with D maybe TRBD1 (5 bases). There are 16 residues in the CDR3. CDR1 and CDR2 (germline): SGHRS, YFSETQ. V was pared by 0 bases and J by 1 base, with 13 bases between. The CDR3 nucleotides are TGCGCCAGCAGCTTGGCCGTGGGGGAGGTTAACTATGGCTACACCTTC. Translated: CASSLAVGEVNYGYTF.